A single T cell receptor (beta chain) is shown here with its context. Assay used: immunoSEQ multiplex PCR; TCRdb lists only in-frame clones, some missing. Of 80,000 to 100,000 clones detected, roughly 96% appear once; the ten largest clones hold approximately 4.2%. These data come from a study of blood T cell repertoires in COVID-19. Sequenced: peripheral blood. The clonotype comes from a human donor with active COVID-19. The donor label of this sample is uncertain.

CDR3 sequence: CASSLDRVNSPLHF. CDR3 nucleotides: TGTGCCAGCAGTCTGGACAGGGTTAATTCACCCCTCCACTTT. The chain carries TRBV2 and TRBJ1-6; 8 bases agree with TRBD1. The germline V gene has CDR1 SNHLY and CDR2 FYNNEI. Trimming took 5 bases from V and 6 from J; bases not matched to a gene: 3. The CDR3 sequence is 14 residues long.